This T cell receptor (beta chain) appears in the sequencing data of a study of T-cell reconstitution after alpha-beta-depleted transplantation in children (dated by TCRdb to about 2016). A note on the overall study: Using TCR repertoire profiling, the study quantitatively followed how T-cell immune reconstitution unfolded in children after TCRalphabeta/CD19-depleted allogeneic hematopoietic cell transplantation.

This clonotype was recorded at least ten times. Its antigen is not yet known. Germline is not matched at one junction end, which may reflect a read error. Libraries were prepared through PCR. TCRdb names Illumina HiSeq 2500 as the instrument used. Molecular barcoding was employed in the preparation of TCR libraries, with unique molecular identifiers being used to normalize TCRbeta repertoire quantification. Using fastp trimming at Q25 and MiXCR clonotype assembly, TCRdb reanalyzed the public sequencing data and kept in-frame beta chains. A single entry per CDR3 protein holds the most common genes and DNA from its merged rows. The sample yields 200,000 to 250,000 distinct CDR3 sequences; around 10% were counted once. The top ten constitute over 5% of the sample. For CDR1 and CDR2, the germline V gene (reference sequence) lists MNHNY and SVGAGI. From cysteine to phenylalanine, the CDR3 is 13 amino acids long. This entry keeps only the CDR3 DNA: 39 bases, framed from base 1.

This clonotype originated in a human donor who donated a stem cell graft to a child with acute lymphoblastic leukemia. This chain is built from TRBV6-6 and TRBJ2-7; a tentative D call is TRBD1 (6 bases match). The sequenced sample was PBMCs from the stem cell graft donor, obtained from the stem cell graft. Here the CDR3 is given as CASSSRDTQEQYF. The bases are TGTGCCAGTAGTTCCCGGGACACCCAAGAGCAGTACTTC.